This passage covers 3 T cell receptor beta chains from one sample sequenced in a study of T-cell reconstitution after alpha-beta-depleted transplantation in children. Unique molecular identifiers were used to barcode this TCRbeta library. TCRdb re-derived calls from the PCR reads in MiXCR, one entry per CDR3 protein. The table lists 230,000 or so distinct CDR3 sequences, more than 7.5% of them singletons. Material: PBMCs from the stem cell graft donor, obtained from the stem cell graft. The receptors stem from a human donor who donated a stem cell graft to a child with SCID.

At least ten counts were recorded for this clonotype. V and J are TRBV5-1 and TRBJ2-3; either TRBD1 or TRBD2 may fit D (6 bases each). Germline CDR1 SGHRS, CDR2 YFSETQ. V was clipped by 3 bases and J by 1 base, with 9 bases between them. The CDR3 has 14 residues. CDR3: CASSSRGGTDTQYF. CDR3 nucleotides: TGCGCCAGCAGCTCGAGGGGGGGCACAGATACGCAGTATTTT. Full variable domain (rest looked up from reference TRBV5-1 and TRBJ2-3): KAGVTQTPRYLIKTRGQQVTLSCSPISGHRSVSWYQQTPGQGLQFLFEYFSETQRNKGNFPGRFSGRQFSNSRSEMNVSTLELGDSALYLCASSSRGGTDTQYFGPGTRLTVL.

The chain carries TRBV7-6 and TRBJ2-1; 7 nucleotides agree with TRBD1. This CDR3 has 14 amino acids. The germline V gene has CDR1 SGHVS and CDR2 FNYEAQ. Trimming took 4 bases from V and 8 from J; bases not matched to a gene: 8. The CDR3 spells CASSSGQNLYEQFF. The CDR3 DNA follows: TGTGCCAGCAGCTCGGGACAGAACCTTTATGAGCAGTTCTTC.

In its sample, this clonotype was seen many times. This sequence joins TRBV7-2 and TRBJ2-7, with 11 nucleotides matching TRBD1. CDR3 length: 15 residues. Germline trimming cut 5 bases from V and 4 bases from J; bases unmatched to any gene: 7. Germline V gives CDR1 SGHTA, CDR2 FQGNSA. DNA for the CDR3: TGTGCCAGCAGCCTAGGACAGGGGGCTTTGTACGAGCAGTACTTC. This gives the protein CASSLGQGALYEQYF.